This TCR beta chain was documented in a study of Ad26.COV2.S vaccination and SARS-CoV-2 variants. Findings and caveats of the study: The authors reported substantial breadth in spike-specific CD8+ and CD4+ T cell responses after vaccination.

In germline, CDR1 is SGHRS, CDR2 YFSETQ. Trimming took 5 bases from V and 3 from J; bases not matched to a gene: 8. There are 14 residues in the CDR3. Treatment specified: 15 to 20 received Ad26.COV2.S at low or high dose, single or two shots; 5 received placebo; per-sample allocation not given. Samples were taken on day 63 after the first vaccine or placebo injection. Some clones are missing from TCRdb's copy, which holds only in-frame ones; the method was immunoSEQ multiplex PCR. The table has more than 300,000 clones, about 87% seen once; the top ten hold 6.4%. On this clone: The antigen remains undetermined.

This specimen consisted of peripheral blood, obtained in a trial of Ad26.COV2.S vaccine versus placebo. The sequence derives from a person aged 18 to 65 who received the Ad26.COV2.S COVID-19 vaccine or a placebo. The chain links TRBV5-1 to TRBJ2-7, with TRBD1 matching 7 bases. CDR3 sequence (DNA): TGCGCCAGCAGTTGGGGGACAGTTGACTACGAGCAGTACTTC. Its protein is CASSWGTVDYEQYF.